These T cell receptor beta chains were read from a single sample in a study of T cell responses to AZD1222 COVID-19 vaccine. Sequencing used immunoSEQ multiplex PCR; TCRdb keeps in-frame clones, though not all of them. The sample includes 150,000 to 200,000 clones, 94% of them seen just once. The source was peripheral blood, collected on day 0 of AZD1222 vaccination. The receptors originated from an adult in good health. CDR3s include the opening cysteine and the closing phenylalanine or tryptophan. The D gene is left open where the match is weak. Clone size is shown for a subset of rows, as once, few, many or a class of expanded clone.

.,TRBV28,.,TRBJ2-1,14,TGTGCCAGCAGTTTCGGCAGGGGCCCAAATGAGCAGTTCTTC,CASSFGRGPNEQFF
.,TRBV28,TRBD1,TRBJ1-3,16,TGTGCCAGCAACCGACGACAGGGACGCTCTGGAAACACCATATATTTT,CASNRRQGRSGNTIYF
.,TRBV10-3,TRBD1,TRBJ2-3,14,TGTGCCACCGAGGGGACAGTGGGCACAGATACGCAGTATTTT,CATEGTVGTDTQYF
.,TRBV28,.,TRBJ1-5,14,TGTGCCAGCAGTTTAACGGTTAGCAATCAGCCCCAGCATTTT,CASSLTVSNQPQHF
.,TRBV28,.,TRBJ2-7,15,TGTGCCAGCCGGGACATTTCGGTCCTATCCTACGAGCAGTACTTC,CASRDISVLSYEQYF
.,TRBV6-5,.,TRBJ2-4,15,TGTGCCAGCAGCAAAGGCGGATCACCTTTACCCATTCAGTACTTC,CASSKGGSPLPIQYF
.,TRBV3-1/TRBV3-2,.,TRBJ2-2,15,TGTGCCAGCAGCTCCACCGGGAGAGGAGCCGGGGAGCTGTTTTTT,CASSSTGRGAGELFF
once,TRBV6-5,.,TRBJ1-1,13,TGTGCCAGCAGTAGGGTATCGAACACTGAAGCTTTCTTT,CASSRVSNTEAFF
.,TRBV5-8,.,TRBJ1-1,12,TGTGCCAGCAGCTTGGGGGGGCCCGAAGCTTTCTTT,CASSLGGPEAFF
.,TRBV5-4,.,TRBJ2-5,13,TGTGCCAGCAGCCTGGGGCCGCAAGAGACCCAGTACTTC,CASSLGPQETQYF
.,TRBV29-1,.,TRBJ1-2,12,TGCAGCGTTGAAGATCATCGGGGTGGCTACACCTTC,CSVEDHRGGYTF
.,TRBV6-5,TRBD1,TRBJ2-7,14,TGTGCCAGCAGTCCTTCTCAGGGGGCACTCGAGCAGTACTTC,CASSPSQGALEQYF
.,TRBV14,TRBD1,TRBJ1-1,15,TGTGCCAGCAGCCAGATCGGACAGGGGGACACTGAAGCTTTCTTT,CASSQIGQGDTEAFF
.,TRBV24-1,TRBD1,TRBJ2-1,18,TGTGCCACCAGTGACCGGACAGGGGGCGAGACCTCCTACAATGAGCAGTTCTTC,CATSDRTGGETSYNEQFF
once,TRBV28,.,TRBJ1-1,11,TGTGCCAGCAGTCGAGAGGGTAGAGCTTTCTTT,CASSREGRAFF
.,TRBV6-5,TRBD2,TRBJ2-1,13,TGTGCCAGCGGGGGGGGCTCCTACAATGAGCAGTTCTTC,CASGGGSYNEQFF
.,TRBV3-1/TRBV3-2,TRBD1,TRBJ2-7,14,TGTGCCAGCAGTCCCCGGACAGGTTGGGCCGAGCAGTACTTC,CASSPRTGWAEQYF
.,TRBV19,.,TRBJ1-2,13,TGTGCCGCCACCGGTCGGGGATACTATGGCTACACCTTC,CAATGRGYYGYTF
.,TRBV6-1,TRBD1,TRBJ2-7,17,TGTGCCAGCAGTGTTAGGAATAGAGGGACAGTGCCCTACGAGCAGTACTTC,CASSVRNRGTVPYEQYF
.,TRBV6-5,.,TRBJ1-3,14,TGTGCCAGCAGCAGAGCCCGCTCTGGAAACACCATATATTTT,CASSRARSGNTIYF
.,TRBV6-5,TRBD2,TRBJ2-7,16,TGTGCCAGCAGTTACTCGTTTAGCGGGAACTCCTACGAGCAGTACTTC,CASSYSFSGNSYEQYF
.,TRBV7-9,.,TRBJ2-7,12,TGTGCCAGCAGCGCCGGGACCAACTTGCAGTACTTC,CASSAGTNLQYF
.,TRBV11-2,.,TRBJ2-2,16,TGTGCCAGCAGCTTATTAACGGGGGCGAACACCGGGGAGCTGTTTTTT,CASSLLTGANTGELFF
once,TRBV2,TRBD2,TRBJ2-7,23,TGTGCCAGCAGTGAAGCGCTGCTCCCAGCAGGGGTTTTAAGACTAGCGGGAGGGTACGAGCAGTACTTC,CASSEALLPAGVLRLAGGYEQYF
.,TRBV2,.,TRBJ2-5,13,TGTGCCAGCAGCGAGGGGAGCACGGAGACCCAGTACTTC,CASSEGSTETQYF
.,TRBV18,TRBD2,TRBJ2-3,15,TGTGCCAGCTCACCATCGGGAGGCAGCACAGATACGCAGTATTTT,CASSPSGGSTDTQYF
.,TRBV6-5,.,TRBJ1-4,13,TGTGCCAGCAGTTTCGACGCAGAAGAAAAACTGTTTTTT,CASSFDAEEKLFF
.,TRBV7-9,TRBD1,TRBJ2-7,12,TGTGCCAGCAGCGAAAACAGGGGCGAGCAGTACTTC,CASSENRGEQYF
once,TRBV18,TRBD2,TRBJ2-1,17,TGTGCCAGCTCACCACTTAGCGCTAGCGGGAGGGCCCGAGAGCAGTTCTTC,CASSPLSASGRAREQFF
.,TRBV5-4,TRBD1,TRBJ1-1,14,TGTGCCAGCAGCGTACAGGGGTGGAACACTGAAGCTTTCTTT,CASSVQGWNTEAFF
.,TRBV28,.,TRBJ1-6,13,TGTGCCAGCATGGGGACACCAAATTCACCCCTCCACTTT,CASMGTPNSPLHF
.,TRBV6-6,.,TRBJ2-1,13,TGTGCCAGCAGTTATAGTTTGAGTAATGAGCAGTTCTTC,CASSYSLSNEQFF
.,TRBV28,.,TRBJ2-3,16,TGTGCCAGCAGTTTATTGGCTAGATCTAGCACAGATACGCAGTATTTT,CASSLLARSSTDTQYF
.,TRBV3-1/TRBV3-2,.,TRBJ1-1,14,TGTGCCAGCAGTACACCACAGAGGAACACTGAAGCTTTCTTT,CASSTPQRNTEAFF
.,TRBV7-9,.,TRBJ1-2,13,TGTGCCAGCAGCTTAGACTTGTTGGGCGGCTACACCTTC,CASSLDLLGGYTF
.,TRBV6-1,.,TRBJ1-5,17,TGTGCCAGCAGTGAATACAAGGGACAAAGAATTTATCAGCCCCAGCATTTT,CASSEYKGQRIYQPQHF
.,TRBV12-3/TRBV12-4,.,TRBJ2-2,12,TGTGCCAGCAGTTTGGCTTCCGGGGAGCTGTTTTTT,CASSLASGELFF
.,TRBV19,.,TRBJ1-4,13,TGTGCCAGTAGTATACAAGGGAATGAAAAACTGTTTTTT,CASSIQGNEKLFF
.,TRBV9,TRBD1,TRBJ2-2,15,TGTGCCAGCAGCCCAGGGACAGGGGGTTCCGGGGAGCTGTTTTTT,CASSPGTGGSGELFF
.,TRBV2,TRBD2,TRBJ2-2,17,TGTGCCAGCAGTGATACCTTCAGCGGGAGGATCTCCGGGGAGCTGTTTTTT,CASSDTFSGRISGELFF
.,TRBV5-8,TRBD2,TRBJ2-1,14,TGTGCCAGCAGCCCTCAGCGGGGGGCCTATGAGCAGTTCTTC,CASSPQRGAYEQFF
few,TRBV27,.,TRBJ1-6,14,TGTGCCAGCACGGGAGGGCGGGGGAATTCACCCCTCCACTTT,CASTGGRGNSPLHF
.,TRBV10-3,TRBD1,TRBJ2-7,14,TGTGCCATCAATTCGGGACAGGGGTCCTACGAGCAGTACTTC,CAINSGQGSYEQYF
few,TRBV7-3,.,TRBJ2-1,11,TGTGCCAGCAGCCTAAACAGGGTGGAGTTCTTC,CASSLNRVEFF
.,TRBV5-4,.,TRBJ2-7,15,TGTGCCAGCAGCCCGGGACTTACAGGGATCTACGAGCAGTACTTC,CASSPGLTGIYEQYF
.,TRBV19,.,TRBJ1-2,12,TGTGCCAGTACAGCAGAGCCCTATGGCTACACCTTC,CASTAEPYGYTF
.,TRBV28,.,TRBJ1-1,14,TGTGCCAGCAGTTTTGGAACTCTGAACACTGAAGCTTTCTTT,CASSFGTLNTEAFF
.,TRBV12-3/TRBV12-4,TRBD1,TRBJ1-5,13,TGTGCCAGCAGTACAGGGGAGTGGCAGCCCCAGCATTTT,CASSTGEWQPQHF
.,TRBV3-1/TRBV3-2,.,TRBJ1-3,19,TGTGCCAGCAGCCAAGATTATTCCTTAGCCCCGACCGGTGGAAACACCATATATTTT,CASSQDYSLAPTGGNTIYF
.,TRBV12-3/TRBV12-4,.,TRBJ2-1,12,TGTGCCAGCAGTTCCCCAGTTAATGAGCAGTTCTTC,CASSSPVNEQFF
.,TRBV28,.,TRBJ1-5,16,TGTGCCAGCAGTTTAGAACAGCCTGGAAGCAATCAGCCCCAGCATTTT,CASSLEQPGSNQPQHF
.,TRBV18,.,TRBJ1-4,16,TGTGCCAGCTCACCACAATTTAGAGCAGGAAATGAAAAACTGTTTTTT,CASSPQFRAGNEKLFF
.,TRBV7-3,.,TRBJ2-3,12,TGTGCCAGCAGCTCACAAGGGGATACGCAGTATTTT,CASSSQGDTQYF
.,TRBV28,.,TRBJ1-2,14,TGTGCCAGCAGTTGGGGCGCCCCAGGGTATGGCTACACCTTC,CASSWGAPGYGYTF
.,TRBV27,TRBD1,TRBJ2-7,18,TGTGCCAGCAGTCCCTCCGGGACAGGGAAGGTGAGCTCCTACGAGCAGTACTTC,CASSPSGTGKVSSYEQYF